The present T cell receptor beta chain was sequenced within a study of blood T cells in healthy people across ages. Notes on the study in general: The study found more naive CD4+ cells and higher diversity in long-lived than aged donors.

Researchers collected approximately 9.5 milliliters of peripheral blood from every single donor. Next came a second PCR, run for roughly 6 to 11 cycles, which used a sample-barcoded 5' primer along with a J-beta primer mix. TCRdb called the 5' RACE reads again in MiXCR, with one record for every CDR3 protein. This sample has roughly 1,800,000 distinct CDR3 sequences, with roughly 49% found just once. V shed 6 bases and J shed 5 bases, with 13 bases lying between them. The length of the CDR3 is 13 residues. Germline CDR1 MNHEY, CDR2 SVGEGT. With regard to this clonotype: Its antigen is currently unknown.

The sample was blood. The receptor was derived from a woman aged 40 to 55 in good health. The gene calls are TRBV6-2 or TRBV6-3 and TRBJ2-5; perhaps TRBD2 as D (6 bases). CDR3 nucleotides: TGTGCCAGCAGACGGGGGAGACATGAGACCCAGTACTTC. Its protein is CASRRGRHETQYF.